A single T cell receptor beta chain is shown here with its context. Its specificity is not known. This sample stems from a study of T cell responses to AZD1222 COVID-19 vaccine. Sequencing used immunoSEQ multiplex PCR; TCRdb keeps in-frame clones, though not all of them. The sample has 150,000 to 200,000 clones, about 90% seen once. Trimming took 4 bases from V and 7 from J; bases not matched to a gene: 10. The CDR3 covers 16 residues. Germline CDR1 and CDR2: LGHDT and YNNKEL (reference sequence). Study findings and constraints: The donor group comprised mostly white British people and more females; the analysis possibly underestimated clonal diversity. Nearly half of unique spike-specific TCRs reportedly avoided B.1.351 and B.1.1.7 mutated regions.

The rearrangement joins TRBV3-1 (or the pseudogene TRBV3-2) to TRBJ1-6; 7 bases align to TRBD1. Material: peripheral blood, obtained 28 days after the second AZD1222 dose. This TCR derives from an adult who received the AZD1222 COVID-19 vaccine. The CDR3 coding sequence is TGTGCCAGCAGCCTCCGGGGGGGACAGTCCAATTCACCCCTCCACTTT. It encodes CASSLRGGQSNSPLHF.